These 11 T cell receptor beta chains were sequenced from one sample in a study of blood T cell repertoires in COVID-19. The data were produced by immunoSEQ multiplex PCR, yet TCRdb's version contains in-frame clones alone and is incomplete. The sample lists approximately 250,000 clones, about 80% occurring once. Sequencing input: PBMCs or T cells enriched from blood (not recorded which). All receptors derive from a man between 35 and 55 years old who had recovered from COVID-19.

The V and J genes are TRBV3-1 (or the pseudogene TRBV3-2) and TRBJ1-1, with TRBD1 identical over 9 bases. This CDR3 has 13 amino acids. Germline CDR1 is LGHDT and CDR2 is YNNKEL (reference sequence). V was clipped by 0 bases and J by 10 bases; unmatched bases: 3. CDR3 in DNA: TGTGCCAGCAGCCAAGATAGACAGGGGGGAGCTTTCTTT. Translation: CASSQDRQGGAFF.

This chain joins TRBV10-1 and TRBJ2-7, with 7 positions matching TRBD1. Germline V gene lookup returns CDR1 WNHNN and CDR2 SYGVQD (reference sequence). The CDR3 loop spans 12 amino acids. V shed 4 bases and J 6 bases; nucleotides not matched to a gene: 3. In DNA form, the CDR3 reads TGCGCCAGCAGTGCTTACAGGGGCGAGCAGTACTTC. It specifies CASSAYRGEQYF.

J is TRBJ2-5 and V is TRBV21-1; the table assigns TRBD2, which was not confirmed against the DNA. TRBV21-1 is given as a pseudogene. This CDR3 has 17 residues. CDR3 region: CASSKVAELRGQETQYF. The CDR3 nucleotides read TGTGCCAGCAGCAAAGTGGCGGAACTCCGGGGCCAAGAGACCCAGTACTTC.

The chain carries TRBV28 and TRBJ1-4; tentative D call: TRBD1 (5 bases). V shed 8 bases and J shed 5 bases, with 15 bases lying between them. Germline CDR1 is MDHEN and CDR2 is SYDVKM. This CDR3 contains 14 residues. The CDR3 sequence: CASVTGGGNEKLFF. As DNA, the CDR3 is TGTGCCAGCGTGACGGGTGGGGGGAATGAAAAACTGTTTTTT.

The chain couples TRBV7-2 to TRBJ2-5, with 11 bases aligning to TRBD2. The CDR3 is 14 residues long. V shed 2 bases, J shed 5 bases, and the junction held 1 base outside the gene matches. Germline-derived CDR1 and CDR2 are SGHTA and FQGNSA. CDR3 bases: TGTGCCAGCAGCTTAACTAGCGGGGGCGAGACCCAGTACTTC. Translated, it gives CASSLTSGGETQYF.

This clone was seen once. The rearrangement uses TRBV6-5 and TRBJ2-2; 8 nucleotides align to TRBD2. This CDR3 comprises 13 residues. The V segment lost 6 bases and the J segment 7 bases; nucleotides outside the gene matches: 4. Germline V lookup: CDR1 MNHEY, CDR2 SVGAGI. CDR3 amino acids: CASRTSGGGELFF. CDR3 in DNA: TGTGCCAGCAGGACGAGCGGGGGCGGGGAGCTGTTTTTT.

This clone has only a few counts. The V call is TRBV5-8, the J call TRBJ2-7; 15 nucleotides match TRBD2. V lost 3 bases, J lost 7 bases, and 2 bases stayed unmatched. CDR1 and CDR2 from the germline V gene are SGHTS and YDEGEE. The CDR3 consists of 14 residues. CDR3 protein: CASSYGTSGREQYF. For the CDR3, the DNA is TGTGCCAGCAGCTACGGGACTAGCGGGAGGGAGCAGTACTTC.

V is TRBV28 and J is TRBJ2-7, with TRBD1 matching 10 bases. The ends lost 5 bases at V and 4 bases at J; junction bases unmatched: 8. The CDR3 length is 15 residues. The germline V gene has CDR1 MDHEN and CDR2 SYDVKM. For the CDR3, the DNA is TGTGCCAGCAGTACTATAGGGACAGGGGTGTACGAGCAGTACTTC. The encoded protein is CASSTIGTGVYEQYF.

This clone was observed a handful of times. This chain connects TRBV28 to TRBJ1-1, with 9 bases lining up with TRBD1. With V trimmed by 4 bases and J by 2 bases, 5 bases remained unmatched. The CDR3 totals 15 residues. CDR1 is MDHEN and CDR2 is SYDVKM in the germline V gene. CDR3 amino acids: CASSSLQGANTEAFF. The CDR3 DNA follows: TGTGCCAGCAGTTCGTTACAGGGGGCTAACACTGAAGCTTTCTTT.

In its sample, this clone was seen once. This rearrangement joins TRBV6-6 to TRBJ1-5; 8 bases align to TRBD1. This CDR3 spans 15 amino acids. Germline CDR1 and CDR2: MNHNY and SVGAGI (reference sequence). V was clipped by 2 bases and J by 6 bases; unmatched bases: 6. The DNA for the CDR3 is TGTGCCAGCAGTTACCCCGGACAGGGAAGTCAGCCCCAGCATTTT. Residues: CASSYPGQGSQPQHF.

The chain employs TRBV9 and TRBJ2-2, with D maybe TRBD2 (6 bases). V lost 0 bases and J lost 2, with 11 bases in between. CDR1 and CDR2 from the germline V gene are SGDLS and YYNGEE. This CDR3 has 16 amino acids. Here the CDR3 reads CASSVAPGTNTGELFF. The CDR3 DNA is TGTGCCAGCAGCGTAGCGCCCGGGACTAACACCGGGGAGCTGTTTTTT.